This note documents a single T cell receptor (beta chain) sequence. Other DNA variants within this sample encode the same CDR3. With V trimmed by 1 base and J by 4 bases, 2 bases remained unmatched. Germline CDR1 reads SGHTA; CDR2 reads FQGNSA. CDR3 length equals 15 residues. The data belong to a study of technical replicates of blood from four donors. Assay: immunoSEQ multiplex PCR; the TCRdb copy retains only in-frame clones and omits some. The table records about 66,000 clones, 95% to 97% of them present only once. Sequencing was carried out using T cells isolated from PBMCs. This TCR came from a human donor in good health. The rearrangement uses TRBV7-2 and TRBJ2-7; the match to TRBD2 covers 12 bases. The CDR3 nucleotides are TGTGCCAGCAGCTTAGGCCTAGCGGGAGGGTACGAGCAGTACTTC. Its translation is CASSLGLAGGYEQYF. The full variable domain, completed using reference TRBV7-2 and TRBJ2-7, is GAGVSQSPSNKVTEKGKDVELRCDPISGHTALYWYRQSLGQGLEFLIYFQGNSAPDKSGLPSDRFSAERTGGSVSTLTIQRTQQEDSAVYLCASSLGLAGGYEQYFGPGTRLTVT.